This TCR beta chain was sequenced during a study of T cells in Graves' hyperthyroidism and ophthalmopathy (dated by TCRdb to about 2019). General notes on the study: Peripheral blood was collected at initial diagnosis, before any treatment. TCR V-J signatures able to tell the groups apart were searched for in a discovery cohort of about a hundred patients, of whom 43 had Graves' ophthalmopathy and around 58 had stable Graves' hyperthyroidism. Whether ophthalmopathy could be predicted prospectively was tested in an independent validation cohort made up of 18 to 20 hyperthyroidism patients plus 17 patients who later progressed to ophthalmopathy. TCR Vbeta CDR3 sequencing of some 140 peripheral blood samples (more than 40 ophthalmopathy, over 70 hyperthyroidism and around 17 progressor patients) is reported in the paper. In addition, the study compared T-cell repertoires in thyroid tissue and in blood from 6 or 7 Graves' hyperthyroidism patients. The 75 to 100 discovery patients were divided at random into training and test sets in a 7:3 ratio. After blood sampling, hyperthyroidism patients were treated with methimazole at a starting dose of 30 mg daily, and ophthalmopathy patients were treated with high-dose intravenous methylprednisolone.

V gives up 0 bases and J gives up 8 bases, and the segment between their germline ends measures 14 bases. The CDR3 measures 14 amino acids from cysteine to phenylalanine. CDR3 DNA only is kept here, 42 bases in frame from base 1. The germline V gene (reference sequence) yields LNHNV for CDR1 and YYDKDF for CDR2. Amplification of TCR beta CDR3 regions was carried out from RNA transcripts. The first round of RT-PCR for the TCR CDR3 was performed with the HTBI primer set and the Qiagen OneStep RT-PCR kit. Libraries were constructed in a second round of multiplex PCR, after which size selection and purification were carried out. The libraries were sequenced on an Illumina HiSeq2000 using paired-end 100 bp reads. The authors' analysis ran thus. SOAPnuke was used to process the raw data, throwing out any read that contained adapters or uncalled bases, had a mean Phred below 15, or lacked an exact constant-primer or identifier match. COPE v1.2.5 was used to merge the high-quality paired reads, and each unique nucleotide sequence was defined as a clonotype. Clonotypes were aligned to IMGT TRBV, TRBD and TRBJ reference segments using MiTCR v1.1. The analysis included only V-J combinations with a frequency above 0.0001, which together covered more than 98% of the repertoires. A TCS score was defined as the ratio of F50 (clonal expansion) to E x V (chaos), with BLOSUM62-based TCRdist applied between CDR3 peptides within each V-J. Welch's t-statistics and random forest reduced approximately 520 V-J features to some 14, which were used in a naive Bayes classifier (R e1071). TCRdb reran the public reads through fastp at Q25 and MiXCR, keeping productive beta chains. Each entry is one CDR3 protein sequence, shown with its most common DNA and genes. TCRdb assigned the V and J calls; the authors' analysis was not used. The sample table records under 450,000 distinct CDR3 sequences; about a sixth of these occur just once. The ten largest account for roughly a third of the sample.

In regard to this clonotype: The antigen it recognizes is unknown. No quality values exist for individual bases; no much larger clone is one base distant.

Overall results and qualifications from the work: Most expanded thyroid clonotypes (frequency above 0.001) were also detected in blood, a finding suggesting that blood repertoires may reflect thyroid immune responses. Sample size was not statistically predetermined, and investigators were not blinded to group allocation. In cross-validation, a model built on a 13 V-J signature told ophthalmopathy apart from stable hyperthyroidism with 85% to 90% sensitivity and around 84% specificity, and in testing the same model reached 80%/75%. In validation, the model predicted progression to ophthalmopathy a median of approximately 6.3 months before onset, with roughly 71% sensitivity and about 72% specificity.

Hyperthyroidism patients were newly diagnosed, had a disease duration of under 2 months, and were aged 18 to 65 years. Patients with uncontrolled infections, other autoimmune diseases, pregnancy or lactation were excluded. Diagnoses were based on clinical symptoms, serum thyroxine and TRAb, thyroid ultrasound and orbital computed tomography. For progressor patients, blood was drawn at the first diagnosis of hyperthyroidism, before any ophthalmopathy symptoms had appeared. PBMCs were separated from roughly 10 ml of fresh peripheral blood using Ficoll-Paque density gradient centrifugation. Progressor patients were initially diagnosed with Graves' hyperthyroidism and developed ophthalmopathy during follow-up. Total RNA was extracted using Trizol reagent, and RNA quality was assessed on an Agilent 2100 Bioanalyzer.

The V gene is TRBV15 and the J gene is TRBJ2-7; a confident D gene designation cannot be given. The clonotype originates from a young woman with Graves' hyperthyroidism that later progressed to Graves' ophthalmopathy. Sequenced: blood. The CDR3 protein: CATSRESYSLKQYF. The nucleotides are TGTGCCACCAGCAGAGAGTCTTACAGTCTCAAGCAGTACTTC. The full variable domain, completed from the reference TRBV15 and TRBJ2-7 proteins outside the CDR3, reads DAMVIQNPRYQVTQFGKPVTLSCSQTLNHNVMYWYQQKSSQAPKLLFHYYDKDFNNEADTPDNFQSRRPNTSFCFLDIRSPGLGDTAMYLCATSRESYSLKQYFGPGTRLTVT.